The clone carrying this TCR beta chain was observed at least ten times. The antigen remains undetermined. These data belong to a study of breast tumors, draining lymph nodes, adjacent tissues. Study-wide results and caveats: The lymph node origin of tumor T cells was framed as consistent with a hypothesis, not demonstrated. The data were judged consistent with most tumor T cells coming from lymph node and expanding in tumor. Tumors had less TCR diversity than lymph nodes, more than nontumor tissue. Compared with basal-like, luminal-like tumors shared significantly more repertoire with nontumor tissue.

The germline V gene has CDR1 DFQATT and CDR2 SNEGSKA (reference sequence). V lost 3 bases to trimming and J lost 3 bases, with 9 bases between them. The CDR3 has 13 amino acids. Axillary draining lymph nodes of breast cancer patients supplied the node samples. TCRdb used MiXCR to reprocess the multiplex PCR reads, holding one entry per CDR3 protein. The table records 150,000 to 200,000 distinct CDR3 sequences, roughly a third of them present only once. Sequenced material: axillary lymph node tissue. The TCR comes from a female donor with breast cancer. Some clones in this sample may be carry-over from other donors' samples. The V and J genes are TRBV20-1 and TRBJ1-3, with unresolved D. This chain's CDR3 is CSASSNFGNTIYF. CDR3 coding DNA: TGCAGTGCTAGCTCTAACTTTGGAAACACCATATATTTT.